Sequencing of this T cell receptor beta chain was carried out in a study of blood T cell repertoires in COVID-19. About the research overall: Sites across the United States, Italy and Spain contributed samples from acute and convalescent COVID-19.

The V gene's germline CDR1 is KGHSH and CDR2 LQKENI. CDR3 length: 13 residues. V lost 3 bases and J lost 5; bases outside the gene matches: 3. Methods used by the authors: Amplification with reference gene primers provided the estimates of nucleated cell counts. Sequencing used immunoSEQ multiplex PCR; TCRdb keeps in-frame clones, though not all of them. V and J calls and clone size are those listed in that table; D and trimming were worked out from the DNA. Altogether roughly 150,000 clones are present, more than 75% being singletons, with the ten largest covering 8.3%. One Seattle source followed patients from active infection through their disease course.

This clonotype was obtained from a woman aged 60-75 years with COVID-19, enrolled during active disease. The rearrangement links TRBV18 to TRBJ2-7, with TRBD1 identical over 8 bases. Sequenced: peripheral blood. This CDR3 is CASSPDRGDEQYV. CDR3 in DNA: TGTGCCAGCTCACCTGACAGGGGAGACGAGCAGTACGTC.